Listed here are 26 T cell receptor beta chains from one sample, sequenced in a study of identical twins. Each CDR3 protein gets one entry after TCRdb re-called the 5' RACE reads with MiXCR. The sample includes about 520,000 distinct CDR3 sequences, around 20% of them seen just once. Another study also made use of these data, one on T cells expressing NK-cell markers.

Sequenced: CD4+ T cells sorted from blood. Receptors were obtained from a woman in her late teens or twenties in good health.

J is TRBJ1-1 and V is TRBV7-9; 8 nucleotides match TRBD1. Losses at the gene ends were 6 bases for V and 4 bases for J; bases not matched to a gene: 7. Germline V gene lookup returns CDR1 SEHNR and CDR2 FQNEAQ (reference sequence). The CDR3 runs to 14 residues. The CDR3 sequence: CASSRGQGATEAFF. CDR3 nucleotide sequence: TGTGCCAGCAGTCGAGGACAGGGAGCCACTGAAGCTTTCTTT.

The chain links TRBV12-3 or TRBV12-4 to TRBJ2-3; 8 bases match TRBD1. The CDR3 length is 15 residues. V was pared by 6 bases and J by 4 bases, with 9 bases of the junction left unmatched. This CDR3 is CASRAGRGQADTQYF. The CDR3 DNA reads TGTGCCAGCAGGGCCGGCAGGGGGCAGGCAGATACGCAGTATTTT.

This clonotype appeared a few times. This chain uses TRBV9 with TRBJ2-1; a possible D gene is TRBD2 (6 bases). This CDR3 has 16 residues. Looked up from germline, CDR1 is SGDLS and CDR2 is YYNGEE. The V end lost 0 bases, the J end lost 4 bases, and 14 bases lay between the germline ends. Here the CDR3 DNA reads TGTGCCAGCAGCGTAGCTCCCCGGGACTCGTACAATGAGCAGTTCTTC. Amino acids: CASSVAPRDSYNEQFF.

This clonotype occurred many times. The chain couples TRBV20-1 to TRBJ2-7; the D gene is possibly TRBD2 (5 bases). This CDR3 comprises 11 residues. With 3 bases removed from V and 4 bases from J, the gap between germline ends came to 7 bases. Looked up from germline, CDR1 is DFQATT and CDR2 is SNEGSKA (reference sequence). This chain's CDR3 is CSARRVYEQYF. The CDR3 coding sequence is TGCAGTGCTAGGCGGGTTTACGAGCAGTACTTC.

This clonotype was detected ten times or more. The rearrangement joins TRBV12-3 or TRBV12-4 to TRBJ1-2, with D hard to call. The CDR3 has 13 amino acids. Trimming took 2 bases from V and 4 from J, leaving 8 bases between them. CDR3 nucleotides: TGTGCCAGCAGTTTATCAGGCTCCTATGGCTACACCTTC. Translation: CASSLSGSYGYTF.

This clonotype was seen ten or more times. The chain couples TRBV12-3 or TRBV12-4 to TRBJ2-7; D is perhaps TRBD1 or TRBD2 (5 bases each). Deletions cut 5 bases from V and 6 bases from J, with 20 bases between. This CDR3 region has 15 residues. The CDR3 is CASSEIGTAGGEQYF. The CDR3 coding sequence is TGTGCCAGCAGTGAAATCGGGACCGCTGGGGGCGAGCAGTACTTC.

The sample holds a few counts of this clonotype. The gene calls are TRBV10-3 and TRBJ2-2; D is unresolved. The germline V gene has CDR1 ENHRY and CDR2 SYGVKD. The CDR3 extends over 14 amino acids. Trimming shortened V by 4 bases and J by 0 bases, and 6 bases separated the two germline ends. This CDR3 is CAISVEPNTGELFF. The CDR3 region has the DNA TGTGCCATCAGTGTGGAACCGAACACCGGGGAGCTGTTTTTT.

There are many counts of this clonotype. The chain employs TRBV20-1 and TRBJ2-1; unclear D gene. The CDR3 loop spans 10 amino acids. V was clipped by 6 bases and J by 7 bases, with 7 bases between them. Germline lookup yields CDR1 DFQATT and CDR2 SNEGSKA (reference sequence). CDR3 nucleotides: TGCAGTGCGGAGCAAAATGAGCAGTTCTTC. This codes for CSAEQNEQFF.

The table lists this clonotype with a few counts. V is TRBV11-2 and J is TRBJ2-7, with 10 bases fitting TRBD1. V gave up 5 bases and J gave up 7 bases; unmatched junction bases: 11. The V gene's germline CDR1 is SGHAT and CDR2 FQNNGV. CDR3 length: 15 residues. In DNA form, the CDR3 reads TGTGCCAGCAGCCCTAGACTTCGGACAGGGGGAGAGCAGTACTTC. Its protein product is CASSPRLRTGGEQYF.

This clonotype has a count of ten or more. The V call is TRBV29-1, the J call TRBJ1-1; 7 nucleotides line up with TRBD1. CDR1 SQVTM and CDR2 ANQGSEA come from the germline V gene. Trimming cost V 8 bases and J 8 bases; bases outside gene matches: 8. The CDR3 sequence is 11 residues long. CDR3 residues: CSTMGQPEAFF. As DNA, the CDR3 is TGCAGCACAATGGGACAGCCAGAAGCTTTCTTT.

J is TRBJ2-7 and V is TRBV5-1; 10 positions match TRBD1. CDR3 size: 16 residues. J gave up 4 bases and V 0 bases, and 7 bases lay outside the gene matches. Germline V CDR1 and CDR2: SGHRS, YFSETQ. The chain's CDR3 is CASSLATGQGLYEQYF. CDR3 DNA sequence: TGCGCCAGCAGCTTGGCTACGGGACAGGGGTTGTACGAGCAGTACTTC. Based on the CDR3 plus reference TRBV5-1 and TRBJ2-7, the full variable domain is KAGVTQTPRYLIKTRGQQVTLSCSPISGHRSVSWYQQTPGQGLQFLFEYFSETQRNKGNFPGRFSGRQFSNSRSEMNVSTLELGDSALYLCASSLATGQGLYEQYFGPGTRLTVT.

This clonotype was detected only a few times. The chain is built from TRBV6-2 or TRBV6-3 and TRBJ2-5; no definite D call. The CDR3 totals 16 residues. V gave up 5 bases and J gave up 5 bases, with 21 bases separating them. Germline V gives CDR1 MNHEY, CDR2 SVGEGT. This CDR3 is CASSTFTQAGSETQYF. CDR3 sequence (DNA): TGTGCCAGCAGTACCTTTACCCAAGCTGGAAGCGAGACCCAGTACTTC.

This clonotype has more than one count but fewer than ten. The chain employs TRBV12-3 or TRBV12-4 and TRBJ2-7; D is undetermined. Trimming removed 2 bases at V and 6 bases at J, with 17 bases between. The CDR3 is 15 residues long. The CDR3 DNA is TGTGCCAGCAGTTTAAAAGGACCGTGGAACGCCGAGCAGTACTTC. Protein: CASSLKGPWNAEQYF.

The rearrangement uses TRBV20-1 and TRBJ2-1, with 12 bases matching TRBD2. Germline V lookup: CDR1 DFQATT, CDR2 SNEGSKA (reference sequence). The CDR3 runs to 14 residues. V was clipped by 6 bases and J by 5 bases; unmatched bases: 5. In DNA, the CDR3 is TGCAGTGCCTCACTAGCGGGGGGTCACAATGAGCAGTTCTTC. Translated, it gives CSASLAGGHNEQFF.

In this sample, this clonotype turned up many times. This rearrangement joins TRBV20-1 to TRBJ1-1; D ambiguous. The CDR3 contains 13 residues. Trimming stripped 2 bases from V and 4 bases from J, with 11 bases between. Germline values: CDR1 DFQATT, CDR2 SNEGSKA (reference sequence). The CDR3 protein is CSARLGLGTEAFF. In DNA, the CDR3 is TGCAGTGCTAGATTGGGATTGGGCACTGAAGCTTTCTTT.

This clonotype was detected a few times. CDR3 nucleotide sequence: TGTGCCAGCAGCCAAGAGAGAGGGAGTCATTCACCCCTCCACTTT. This encodes CASSQERGSHSPLHF. The chain uses TRBV3-1 and TRBJ1-6; D not resolved. Trimming removed 0 bases at V and 8 bases at J, with 11 bases between. Looked up from germline, CDR1 is LGHDT and CDR2 is YNNKEL (reference sequence). The CDR3 is 15 amino acids.

This clonotype was seen more than once but under ten times. The chain recombines TRBV7-6 with TRBJ1-6; 8 positions agree with TRBD1. V dropped 5 bases and J dropped 9; count of bases not matched to a gene: 9. This CDR3 comprises 15 residues. Per germline, CDR1 SGHVS and CDR2 FNYEAQ. CDR3 loop: CASSLRPGTGSPLHF. CDR3 DNA sequence: TGTGCCAGCAGCCTCCGTCCCGGGACAGGTTCACCCCTCCACTTT.

This chain connects TRBV20-1 to TRBJ2-4; TRBD2 matches 8 bases. Germline values: CDR1 DFQATT, CDR2 SNEGSKA (reference sequence). CDR3 size: 17 residues. Losses at the gene ends were 3 bases for V and 0 bases for J; bases not matched to a gene: 10. The CDR3 reads CSASDWRGAPAKNIQYF. In DNA, the CDR3 is TGCAGTGCTAGCGACTGGCGGGGGGCCCCAGCCAAAAACATTCAGTACTTC.

The chain links TRBV27 to TRBJ2-2; 7 nucleotides agree with TRBD1. The CDR3 extends over 17 amino acids. CDR1 and CDR2 (germline): MNHEY, SMNVEV (reference sequence). The trim removed 4 bases at V and 1 base at J, leaving 9 bases unmatched. The CDR3 DNA follows: TGTGCCAGCAGTTCACAGGGACAGCCGTGGAACACCGGGGAGCTGTTTTTT. Translated, it gives CASSSQGQPWNTGELFF.

This chain uses TRBV29-1 with TRBJ2-7; D remains unclear. Germline loops: CDR1 SQVTM, CDR2 ANQGSEA. The V gene lost 1 base and the J gene lost 5 bases, with 9 bases spanning the gap. This CDR3 has 12 amino acids. The CDR3, as DNA: TGCAGCGTTGAAGGTCTAGGGAACGAGCAGTACTTC. Residues: CSVEGLGNEQYF.

This chain uses TRBV20-1 with TRBJ1-2, with unresolved D. V shed 6 bases and J shed 5 bases, with 10 bases lying between them. Germline assignment: CDR1 DFQATT and CDR2 SNEGSKA (reference sequence). This CDR3 contains 11 residues. The CDR3 DNA reads as TGCAGTGCAACTCACCGTTATGGCTACACCTTC. This gives the protein CSATHRYGYTF.

This clonotype was detected only a few times. This chain connects TRBV14 to TRBJ1-1; 8 bases agree with TRBD1. Trimming took 1 base from V and 10 from J; bases not matched to a gene: 5. Germline V gives CDR1 SGHDN, CDR2 FVKESK. The CDR3 spans 13 residues. As DNA, the CDR3 is TGTGCCAGCAGCCAAGTGGACAGGGTTCGAGCTTTCTTT. Its translation: CASSQVDRVRAFF.

This clonotype was counted many times. V gene TRBV7-9 combines with J gene TRBJ1-3; perhaps TRBD1 as D (6 bases). The CDR3 totals 14 residues. Trimming pared 4 bases from V and 1 base from J, leaving 8 bases between. Germline CDR1 and CDR2: SEHNR and FQNEAQ (reference sequence). Written as DNA, the CDR3 is TGTGCCAGCAGCTACAGGGCTTCTGGAAACACCATATATTTT. Translated, it gives CASSYRASGNTIYF. Complete variable domain (other parts from reference TRBV7-9 and TRBJ1-3): DTGVSQNPRHKITKRGQNVTFRCDPISEHNRLYWYRQTLGQGPEFLTYFQNEAQLEKSRLLSDRFSAERPKGSFSTLEIQRTEQGDSAMYLCASSYRASGNTIYFGEGSWLTVV.

This clonotype turned up a few times. The chain combines TRBV25-1 with TRBJ1-3, with a tentative D call TRBD1 (5 bases). V lost 6 bases to trimming and J lost 0 bases, with 12 bases between them. There are 15 residues in the CDR3. CDR1 is MGHDK, CDR2 SYGVNS, per germline. The CDR3 DNA reads TGTGCCAGCAGAAAGACAGCTACCTCTGGAAACACCATATATTTT. Its translation is CASRKTATSGNTIYF.

A few counts support this clonotype. The genes are TRBV12-3 or TRBV12-4 and TRBJ2-2; possibly TRBD1 for D (6 bases). CDR3 size: 15 residues. V was trimmed by 7 bases and J by 5 bases, leaving 17 bases between them. The CDR3 sequence is CASTPQGWGTGELFF. In DNA form, the CDR3 reads TGTGCCAGCACCCCACAGGGATGGGGTACCGGGGAGCTGTTTTTT.

This clonotype was counted a few times. The V and J genes are TRBV7-9 and TRBJ1-1; no reliable D call. V was clipped by 7 bases and J by 0 bases, with 6 bases between them. The CDR3 sequence is 12 residues long. Germline assignment: CDR1 SEHNR and CDR2 FQNEAQ (reference sequence). This chain's CDR3 is CASMTVNTEAFF. In DNA, the CDR3 is TGTGCCAGCATGACTGTGAACACTGAAGCTTTCTTT. The entire variable domain, with the rest obtained from reference TRBV7-9 and TRBJ1-1, is as follows: DTGVSQNPRHKITKRGQNVTFRCDPISEHNRLYWYRQTLGQGPEFLTYFQNEAQLEKSRLLSDRFSAERPKGSFSTLEIQRTEQGDSAMYLCASMTVNTEAFFGQGTRLTVV.